The 9 T cell receptor beta chains reported below all come from one sample, sequenced in a study of metastatic and nonmetastatic thyroid tumors. The entire patient cohort was treatment-naive prior to thyroid surgery. TCRdb ran MiXCR on the PCR reads. The sample holds approximately 41,000 clones, 25% to 30% seen once. Specimen: blood. The receptors were gathered from a male donor with papillary thyroid cancer or a benign thyroid nodule (not recorded which). Some clones in this sample may be carry-over from other donors' samples.

Concerning this clone itself: One junction end disagrees with the germline gene, perhaps due to a read error. This sample includes further DNA sequences coding for the same CDR3. V and J are TRBV10-2 and TRBJ2-3; TRBD2 might be the D (6 bases). The germline V gene encodes CDR1 WSHSY and CDR2 SAAADI. CDR3 length: 15 amino acids. This CDR3 is CASSEDRTIPDTQYF. The CDR3 DNA reads as TGCGCCAGCAGTGAGGATAGGACTATTCCGGATACACAGTATTTT.

V and J are TRBV20-1 and TRBJ2-7, with a tentative D call TRBD2 (5 bases). The CDR3 covers 15 residues. Germline CDR1 reads DFQATT; CDR2 reads SNEGSKA (reference sequence). Trimming stripped 1 base from V and 1 base from J, with 14 bases between. The CDR3 reads CSARVDIPGSYEQYF. As DNA, the CDR3 is TGCAGTGCTAGAGTAGATATACCGGGGTCCTACGAGCAGTACTTC.

In this sample, this clone turned up many times. The rearrangement joins TRBV9 to TRBJ1-6; D is uncertain. Germline V lookup: CDR1 SGDLS, CDR2 YYNGEE. V was trimmed by 1 base and J by 5 bases, leaving 10 bases between them. The CDR3 has 15 residues. CDR3 DNA sequence: TGTGCCAGCAGCGTAATGGCAGAGAATAATTCACCCCTCCACTTT. This gives the protein CASSVMAENNSPLHF.

The V and J genes are TRBV11-3 and TRBJ2-7, with D maybe TRBD1 (5 bases). The V and J ends lost 0 bases and 0 bases respectively, with 6 bases between them. CDR1 is SGHNT and CDR2 is YENEEA in the germline V gene. This CDR3 has 14 residues. CDR3 sequence: CASSLEQASYEQYF. DNA of the CDR3: TGTGCCAGCAGCTTAGAACAGGCCTCCTACGAGCAGTACTTC.

This clone has ten or more counts. The chain couples TRBV12-3 or TRBV12-4 to TRBJ1-1; 8 nucleotides agree with TRBD1. This CDR3 region has 13 residues. V dropped 5 bases and J dropped 3; count of bases not matched to a gene: 2. The chain's CDR3 is CASSLDRDTEAFF. The DNA of the CDR3 is TGTGCCAGCAGTCTGGACAGGGACACTGAAGCTTTCTTT.

This clone occurred many times. This chain uses TRBV11-2 with TRBJ1-1; 7 nucleotides match TRBD1. Germline values: CDR1 SGHAT, CDR2 FQNNGV. The CDR3 length is 13 residues. V shed 10 bases and J 3 bases; nucleotides not matched to a gene: 8. The DNA for the CDR3 is TGTGCCACCTCCTCCCAGGGGGACACTGAAGCTTTCTTT. Its protein is CATSSQGDTEAFF.

The table lists this clone with a few counts. One junction end disagrees with the germline gene, perhaps due to a read error. The rearrangement uses TRBV28 and TRBJ1-2, with D tentatively TRBD1 (5 bases). The CDR3 loop spans 11 amino acids. Germline V gives CDR1 MDHEN, CDR2 SYDVKM. The CDR3 coding sequence is TGTGCCAGCAGGAACCAGAGGGGTTCGGTCTTC. Its translation is CASRNQRGSVF.

The chain is built from TRBV3-1 and TRBJ1-6; no clear D. Per the germline V gene, CDR1 is LGHDT and CDR2 is YNNKEL (reference sequence). The V gene lost 1 base and the J gene lost 7 bases, with 5 bases spanning the gap. CDR3 length: 13 amino acids. The CDR3 is CASSQGRNSPLHF. As DNA, the CDR3 is TGTGCCAGCAGCCAAGGTAGAAATTCACCCCTCCACTTT.

The chain uses TRBV9 and TRBJ2-7; TRBD1 matches at 9 bases. V was pared by 2 bases and J by 3 bases, with 6 bases of the junction left unmatched. Germline CDR1 is SGDLS and CDR2 is YYNGEE. This CDR3 region has 15 residues. This CDR3 reads CASSVDRGQGYEQYF. CDR3 in DNA: TGTGCCAGCAGCGTGGATAGGGGACAGGGCTACGAGCAGTACTTC.